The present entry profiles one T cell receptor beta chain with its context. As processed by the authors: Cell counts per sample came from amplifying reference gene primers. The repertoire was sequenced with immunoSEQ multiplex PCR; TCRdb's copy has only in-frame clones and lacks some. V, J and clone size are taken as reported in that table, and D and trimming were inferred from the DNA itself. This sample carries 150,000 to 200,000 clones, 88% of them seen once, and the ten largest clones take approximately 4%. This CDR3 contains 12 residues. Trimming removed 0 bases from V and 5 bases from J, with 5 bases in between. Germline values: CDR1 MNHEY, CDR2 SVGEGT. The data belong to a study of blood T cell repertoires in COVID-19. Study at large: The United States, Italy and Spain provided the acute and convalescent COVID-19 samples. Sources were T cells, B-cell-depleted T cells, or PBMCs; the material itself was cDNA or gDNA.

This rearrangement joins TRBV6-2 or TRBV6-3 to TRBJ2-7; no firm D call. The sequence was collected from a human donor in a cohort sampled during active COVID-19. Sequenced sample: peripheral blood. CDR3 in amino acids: CASSYSRNEQYF. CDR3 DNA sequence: TGTGCCAGCAGTTACTCGAGAAACGAGCAGTACTTC.